The 19 T cell receptor beta chains in this list originate from one sample, sequenced in a study of blood T cell repertoires in COVID-19. Generated by immunoSEQ multiplex PCR, the TCRdb table keeps only in-frame clones and is missing some. The repertoire holds about 120,000 clones, with almost 80% as singletons. Sequenced material: peripheral blood. The receptors stem from a woman aged 80 or over with active or convalescent COVID-19.

This chain connects TRBV7-9 to TRBJ2-7; 10 bases are a match to TRBD1. CDR1 and CDR2 from the germline V gene are SEHNR and FQNEAQ (reference sequence). The V gene end was trimmed by 6 bases and the J gene end by 6 bases; junction bases not matched to a gene: 11. This CDR3 spans 15 amino acids. CDR3 in amino acids: CASRRAGDRGREQYF. The CDR3 DNA reads as TGTGCCAGCAGACGGGCTGGAGACAGGGGGCGCGAGCAGTACTTC.

The table lists this clone with a few counts. The J gene is TRBJ1-2, the V gene TRBV2; 9 bases fit TRBD1. This CDR3 has 14 amino acids. The junction had 10 bases not matched to a gene; V was cut back by 6 bases and J by 8 bases. CDR1 is SNHLY and CDR2 is FYNNEI in the germline V gene. The CDR3 region has the DNA TGTGCCAGCAGCGCCCTACAGGGGGCGGGAGGCTACACCTTC. This gives the protein CASSALQGAGGYTF.

Notes on this clone: The junction shows a germline mismatch at one end, possibly a read error. The chain recombines TRBV9 with TRBJ2-1, with 11 bases aligning to TRBD2. This CDR3 spans 15 amino acids. The germline V gene has CDR1 SGDLS and CDR2 YYNGEE. CDR3 in DNA: TGTGCCAGCAGTGTAGCGGGAGGGGAGTGGAATGAGCAGTTCTTC. This gives the protein CASSVAGGEWNEQFF.

A few counts support this clone. The chain couples TRBV20-1 to TRBJ2-7, with D unclear. The CDR3 extends over 11 amino acids. With 6 bases removed from V and 4 bases from J, the gap between germline ends came to 10 bases. The germline V gene encodes CDR1 DFQATT and CDR2 SNEGSKA (reference sequence). The CDR3 sequence: CSAPSEYEQYF. The DNA of the CDR3 is TGCAGTGCCCCAAGCGAGTACGAGCAGTACTTC.

The chain combines TRBV30 with TRBJ1-2; the match to TRBD1 covers 9 bases. J lost 8 bases, V lost 5 bases, and 9 bases had no gene match. There are 13 residues in the CDR3. Germline CDR1 reads GTSNPN; CDR2 reads SVGIG (reference sequence). As DNA, the CDR3 is TGTGCCTGGGGGACAGGGCTGCTGCGGGGCTACACCTTC. It codes for CAWGTGLLRGYTF.

This rearrangement joins TRBV19 to TRBJ2-3; D perhaps matches TRBD1 (5 bases). CDR3 length: 16 residues. V was cut by 0 bases and J by 4 bases, with 14 bases left in between. In germline, CDR1 is LNHDA, CDR2 SQIVND (reference sequence). The DNA for the CDR3 is TGTGCCAGTAGTATAGATGGGGTTCTAGGGGCAGATACGCAGTATTTT. Protein product: CASSIDGVLGADTQYF.

The chain carries TRBV5-1 and TRBJ2-7; 9 nucleotides align to TRBD1. The CDR3 loop spans 13 amino acids. Germline V lookup: CDR1 SGHRS, CDR2 YFSETQ. V trimming: 3 bases; J trimming: 5 bases; junction bases outside the gene matches: 3. The CDR3 region has the DNA TGCGCCAGCAGCTACACAGGGGGCGACGAGCAGTACTTC. The encoded protein is CASSYTGGDEQYF. Using reference TRBV5-1 and TRBJ2-7 for the parts outside the CDR3, the full variable domain is KAGVTQTPRYLIKTRGQQVTLSCSPISGHRSVSWYQQTPGQGLQFLFEYFSETQRNKGNFPGRFSGRQFSNSRSEMNVSTLELGDSALYLCASSYTGGDEQYFGPGTRLTVT.

The CDR3 here is CSASTGQGAEAFF. CDR3 DNA: TGCAGCGCCTCGACAGGTCAGGGAGCTGAAGCTTTCTTT. The chain is built from TRBV29-1 and TRBJ1-1, with D perhaps TRBD1 (6 bases). Per the germline V gene, CDR1 is SQVTM and CDR2 is ANQGSEA. The CDR3 extends over 13 amino acids. Trimming cost V 7 bases and J 6 bases, with 18 bases left between them.

The genes are TRBV7-6 and TRBJ2-7; TRBD2 aligns across 9 bases. The germline gives CDR1 SGHVS, CDR2 FNYEAQ. The V gene end was trimmed by 2 bases and the J gene end by 9 bases; junction bases not matched to a gene: 20. The CDR3 runs to 18 residues. CDR3 bases: TGTGCCAGCAGCTTATCTTCCGGGCGGGGACTAGCATTTTATGGGCAGTACTTC. This encodes CASSLSSGRGLAFYGQYF.

This clone was seen more than once but under ten times. V and J are TRBV6-5 and TRBJ1-1; perhaps TRBD1 as D (5 bases). Germline CDR1 is MNHEY and CDR2 is SVGAGI. The CDR3 has 15 residues. Trimming took 2 bases from V and 1 from J, leaving 11 bases between them. CDR3 bases: TGTGCCAGCAGTTACGGGATTGGGGCGAACACTGAAGCTTTCTTT. It yields the protein CASSYGIGANTEAFF.

V usage is TRBV5-6 and J usage is TRBJ1-1; D ambiguous. The CDR3 runs to 14 residues. The V and J ends lost 0 bases and 4 bases respectively, with 10 bases between them. The germline CDR1 and CDR2 sequences are SGHDT and YYEEEE. CDR3 sequence (DNA): TGTGCCAGCAGCTTGGGACTCTCGAGCACTGAAGCTTTCTTT. Translated: CASSLGLSSTEAFF.

V and J are TRBV11-3 and TRBJ1-1, with D maybe TRBD1 (6 bases). This CDR3 has 13 residues. Germline V lookup: CDR1 SGHNT, CDR2 YENEEA. Trimming removed 3 bases from V and 2 bases from J, with 7 bases in between. The CDR3 DNA is TGTGCCAGCAGCTTGGGACAAAACACTGAAGCTTTCTTT. Amino acids: CASSLGQNTEAFF.

The chain recombines TRBV18 with TRBJ2-7, with 10 bases matching TRBD2. Germline CDR1 KGHSH, CDR2 LQKENI. Trimming cost V 8 bases and J 0 bases; bases outside gene matches: 4. The CDR3 covers 14 residues. As DNA, the CDR3 is TGTGCCAGCCTCCCTAGCGGGGGCTCCTACGAGCAGTACTTC. Translation gives CASLPSGGSYEQYF. The full variable domain, rest sourced from reference TRBV18 and TRBJ2-7, is NAGVMQNPRHLVRRRGQEARLRCSPMKGHSHVYWYRQLPEEGLKFMVYLQKENIIDESGMPKERFSAEFPKEGPSILRIQQVVRGDSAAYFCASLPSGGSYEQYFGPGTRLTVT.

V is TRBV28 and J is TRBJ1-2; 9 bases align to TRBD1. J lost 4 bases, V lost 3 bases, and 3 bases had no gene match. CDR1 and CDR2 from the germline V gene are MDHEN and SYDVKM. This CDR3 comprises 14 residues. CDR3: CASSFPGQGYGYTF. As DNA, the CDR3 is TGTGCCAGCAGTTTCCCGGGACAGGGCTATGGCTACACCTTC.

The chain uses TRBV29-1 and TRBJ1-2, with TRBD1 matching 7 bases. Looked up from germline, CDR1 is SQVTM and CDR2 is ANQGSEA. The junction had 10 bases not matched to a gene; V was cut back by 6 bases and J by 0 bases. The CDR3 contains 15 residues. The CDR3 sequence is CSVNRGNAANYGYTF. The CDR3 DNA reads as TGCAGCGTCAACAGGGGAAACGCGGCTAACTATGGCTACACCTTC.

This clone came up a few times. This sequence joins TRBV9 and TRBJ1-2, with TRBD1 matching over 7 bases. V shed 4 bases and J 2 bases; nucleotides not matched to a gene: 2. The CDR3 runs to 13 residues. Germline V gene lookup returns CDR1 SGDLS and CDR2 YYNGEE. The CDR3 loop is CASSTGQNYGYTF. CDR3 DNA sequence: TGTGCCAGCAGCACGGGACAGAACTATGGCTACACCTTC. Complete variable domain (other parts from reference TRBV9 and TRBJ1-2): DSGVTQTPKHLITATGQRVTLRCSPRSGDLSVYWYQQSLDQGLQFLIQYYNGEERAKGNILERFSAQQFPDLHSELNLSSLELGDSALYFCASSTGQNYGYTFGSGTRLTVV.

CDR3 loop: CASRKTGGTEAFF. Here the CDR3 DNA reads TGTGCCAGCAGGAAGACGGGAGGAACTGAAGCTTTCTTT. The chain uses TRBV6-5 and TRBJ1-1; D uncertain. V lost 6 bases to trimming and J lost 5 bases, with 13 bases between them. Per the germline V gene, CDR1 is MNHEY and CDR2 is SVGAGI. This CDR3 has 13 residues.

The genes are TRBV25-1 and TRBJ2-7; D is ambiguous. Trimming pared 2 bases from V and 2 bases from J, leaving 10 bases between. The CDR3 is 14 residues long. Looked up from germline, CDR1 is MGHDK and CDR2 is SYGVNS. Here the CDR3 reads CASSEAGIAYEQYF. The DNA for the CDR3 is TGTGCCAGCAGTGAAGCAGGTATAGCCTACGAGCAGTACTTC.

For the CDR3, the DNA is TGTGCCAGCAGCTCCGGGACGGCGGGGAAGGGGCCCCAGCATTTT. Its protein is CASSSGTAGKGPQHF. The chain uses TRBV7-8 and TRBJ1-5, with TRBD1 as a possible D gene (5 bases). V lost 4 bases to trimming and J lost 9 bases, with 19 bases between them. The CDR3 length is 15 residues. Germline CDR1 and CDR2: SGHVS and FQNEAQ.